A single sample is the source of the 13 T cell receptor beta chains below, sequenced in a study of blood T cell repertoires in COVID-19. Produced via immunoSEQ multiplex PCR; TCRdb's table is partial and in-frame only. The sample lists about 250,000 clones, approximately 84% occurring once. The specimen sequenced was peripheral blood. These receptors were collected from a man aged 50-60 years with acute or convalescent COVID-19.

The V call is TRBV19, the J call TRBJ2-1; 9 positions match TRBD2. The CDR3 is 20 residues long. Germline CDR1 is LNHDA and CDR2 is SQIVND (reference sequence). After removal of 4 bases from V and 0 bases from J, the junction contained 16 bases not matched to a gene. CDR3 nucleotides: TGTGCCAGTAGTAGAGGGACTAGCCTGAGTAGCTGGGACTCCTACAATGAGCAGTTCTTC. It specifies CASSRGTSLSSWDSYNEQFF.

The chain uses TRBV6-5 and TRBJ1-1, with TRBD1 identical over 8 bases. The germline V gene encodes CDR1 MNHEY and CDR2 SVGAGI. J gave up 4 bases and V 6 bases, and 4 bases lay outside the gene matches. This CDR3 is 13 amino acids long. The CDR3 nucleotides are TGTGCCAGCAGGCATCAGGGGGCCACTGAAGCTTTCTTT. It specifies CASRHQGATEAFF.

The chain uses TRBV20-1 and TRBJ1-5; D not certain. The CDR3 consists of 14 residues. Trimming took 3 bases from V and 3 from J, leaving 12 bases between them. Germline V lookup: CDR1 DFQATT, CDR2 SNEGSKA (reference sequence). The CDR3 DNA reads TGCAGTGCTAGTAGGTCACAGTTCAATCAGCCCCAGCATTTT. This sequence encodes CSASRSQFNQPQHF.

V is TRBV18 and J is TRBJ1-1; D gene unclear. Per germline, CDR1 KGHSH and CDR2 LQKENI. Trimming took off 3 bases at V and 4 bases at J, with 15 bases between the two ends. The CDR3 is 15 amino acids. For the CDR3, the DNA is TGTGCCAGCTCACCGAGGGAAGGCCCTGGCACTGAAGCTTTCTTT. Translated: CASSPREGPGTEAFF.

CDR3: CASSPIVLETQYF. The DNA of the CDR3 is TGTGCCAGCAGTCCAATAGTGCTGGAGACCCAGTACTTC. This chain uses TRBV28 with TRBJ2-5; D is ambiguous. V dropped 5 bases and J dropped 5 bases, with 12 bases sitting between them. CDR1 and CDR2 from the germline V gene are MDHEN and SYDVKM. The CDR3 spans 13 residues. Variable domain in full (rest from reference TRBV28 and TRBJ2-5): DVKVTQSSRYLVKRTGEKVFLECVQDMDHENMFWYRQDPGLGLRLIYFSYDVKMKEKGDIPEGYSVSREKKERFSLILESASTNQTSMYLCASSPIVLETQYFGPGTRLLVL.

The V call is TRBV27, the J call TRBJ2-3; 7 nucleotides align to TRBD2. The J segment lost 4 bases and the V segment lost 8 bases, leaving 3 bases of the junction unmatched. The CDR3 covers 12 residues. Germline CDR1 and CDR2: MNHEY and SMNVEV (reference sequence). In nucleotides, the CDR3 is TGTGCCAGCGGGCTAGCGGCAGATACGCAGTATTTT. Its translation is CASGLAADTQYF.

This chain links TRBV29-1 with TRBJ2-1, with D possibly being TRBD1 (6 bases). The CDR3 is 15 residues long. From germline, CDR1 is SQVTM and CDR2 ANQGSEA. Trimming left V 3 bases short and J 0 bases short, with 12 bases between. This CDR3 reads CSVEDQGNSYNEQFF. The CDR3 nucleotides are TGCAGCGTTGAGGATCAGGGGAACTCCTACAATGAGCAGTTCTTC.

This chain connects TRBV27 to TRBJ1-5; 7 bases match TRBD1. V lost 5 bases, J lost 5 bases, and 9 bases stayed unmatched. The CDR3 is 15 residues long. CDR1 MNHEY and CDR2 SMNVEV come from the germline V gene (reference sequence). In DNA, the CDR3 is TGTGCCAGCAGTCCCTTGGGGCAGGGGGATCAGCCCCAGCATTTT. The encoded protein is CASSPLGQGDQPQHF.

The table lists this clone with many counts. The chain has TRBV19 and TRBJ2-3, with a weak D call TRBD1 (5 bases). Looked up from germline, CDR1 is LNHDA and CDR2 is SQIVND (reference sequence). This CDR3 region has 16 residues. Trimming took off 2 bases at V and 2 bases at J, with 14 bases between the two ends. DNA for the CDR3: TGTGCCAGTAGTATACAAGGGGTAGCCCCCACAGATACGCAGTATTTT. It codes for CASSIQGVAPTDTQYF.

This chain uses TRBV5-1 with TRBJ1-2, with 8 bases fitting TRBD1. V lost 4 bases and J lost 6; bases outside the gene matches: 17. The CDR3 has 17 amino acids. In germline, CDR1 is SGHRS, CDR2 YFSETQ. CDR3 region: CASSLRTGLNTPNGYTF. The DNA of the CDR3 is TGCGCCAGCAGCCTTAGGACAGGGCTAAATACCCCTAATGGCTACACCTTC. The full variable domain, in which reference TRBV5-1 and TRBJ1-2 provide the parts outside the CDR3, is KAGVTQTPRYLIKTRGQQVTLSCSPISGHRSVSWYQQTPGQGLQFLFEYFSETQRNKGNFPGRFSGRQFSNSRSEMNVSTLELGDSALYLCASSLRTGLNTPNGYTFGSGTRLTVV.

The chain recombines TRBV12-5 with TRBJ2-7, with D perhaps matching TRBD1 (5 bases). V was clipped by 9 bases and J by 2 bases, with 23 bases between them. The CDR3 extends over 16 amino acids. Looked up from germline, CDR1 is LGHNT and CDR2 is FRNRAP. CDR3 coding DNA: TGTGCTAGCCCCCACGACGAAAAGACAGATACCTACGAGCAGTACTTC. Residues: CASPHDEKTDTYEQYF.

The rearrangement links TRBV10-3 to TRBJ2-1; 7 bases line up with TRBD2. Germline lookup yields CDR1 ENHRY and CDR2 SYGVKD. The CDR3 consists of 16 residues. V was pared by 4 bases and J by 0 bases, with 6 bases of the junction left unmatched. The CDR3 reads CAISVWSGDSYNEQFF. CDR3 nucleotide sequence: TGTGCCATCAGTGTTTGGAGCGGGGACTCCTACAATGAGCAGTTCTTC.

CDR3 in amino acids: CATIGGFFTEAFF. For the CDR3, the DNA is TGTGCCACCATAGGGGGTTTCTTCACTGAAGCTTTCTTT. The chain carries TRBV7-9 and TRBJ1-1; D possibly corresponds to TRBD1 (6 bases). The ends were cut back, 10 bases at V and 4 bases at J, with 16 bases in the middle. Germline V CDR1 and CDR2: SEHNR, FQNEAQ (reference sequence). The CDR3 loop spans 13 amino acids.